The 15 T cell receptor beta chains below come from one sample, sequenced in a study of blood T cell repertoires in COVID-19. Assay used: immunoSEQ multiplex PCR; TCRdb lists only in-frame clones, some missing. The table has about 150,000 clones, 60% to 85% seen once; the top ten hold 16%. The specimen sequenced was peripheral blood. These receptors all come from a man aged 45-65 years with acute or convalescent COVID-19.

V and J are TRBV9 and TRBJ2-5, with 10 bases identical to TRBD2. The CDR3 covers 17 residues. V lost 0 bases to trimming and J lost 2 bases; unmatched junction nucleotides: 7. CDR1 is SGDLS and CDR2 is YYNGEE in the germline V gene. In DNA form, the CDR3 reads TGTGCCAGCAGCGTAGGGCAGAGTAGCGGGGGGCAAGAGACCCAGTACTTC. This translates into CASSVGQSSGGQETQYF.

This chain uses TRBV5-1 with TRBJ2-1; TRBD2 is a possible D gene (6 bases). Trimming pared 5 bases from V and 3 bases from J, leaving 15 bases between. The CDR3 is 15 residues long. Germline V CDR1 and CDR2: SGHRS, YFSETQ. For the CDR3, the DNA is TGCGCCAGCAGTCGGGGAGGAGATTTCTACAATGAGCAGTTCTTC. Its protein product is CASSRGGDFYNEQFF.

The CDR3 spells CASSLGSWDRGRETQYF. In nucleotides, the CDR3 is TGCGCCAGCAGCTTGGGCTCCTGGGACAGGGGGCGGGAGACCCAGTACTTC. The chain uses TRBV5-1 and TRBJ2-5, with 12 bases matching TRBD1. Germline CDR1 is SGHRS and CDR2 is YFSETQ. The CDR3 runs 17 residues. The trim removed 0 bases at V and 5 bases at J, leaving 8 bases unmatched.

CDR3 sequence reads: CASSPTSGGEETQYF. Here the CDR3 DNA reads TGCGCCAGCAGCCCGACTAGCGGGGGGGAAGAGACCCAGTACTTC. The chain carries TRBV5-1 and TRBJ2-5; TRBD2 agrees at 14 bases. The junction had 2 bases not matched to a gene; V was cut back by 4 bases and J by 3 bases. The germline gives CDR1 SGHRS, CDR2 YFSETQ. The CDR3 consists of 15 residues.

The chain employs TRBV5-1 and TRBJ1-6, with a tentative D call TRBD1 (6 bases). V lost 4 bases to trimming and J lost 8 bases, with 19 bases between them. Germline V gene lookup returns CDR1 SGHRS and CDR2 YFSETQ. The CDR3 consists of 16 residues. The CDR3 here is CASSRKGSTGHSPLHF. DNA of the CDR3: TGCGCCAGCAGCCGCAAAGGCTCTACAGGGCATTCACCCCTCCACTTT.

The chain combines TRBV6-6 with TRBJ2-2; 7 nucleotides agree with TRBD1. Germline V gene data show CDR1 as MNHNY and CDR2 as SVGAGI (reference sequence). The CDR3 contains 16 residues. V gave up 4 bases and J gave up 0 bases; unmatched junction bases: 5. CDR3: CASSSSGQANTGELFF. The CDR3 nucleotides are TGTGCCAGCAGTTCGTCCGGACAGGCGAACACCGGGGAGCTGTTTTTT.

The V and J genes are TRBV6-5 and TRBJ1-3; D is perhaps TRBD1 (6 bases). The germline V and J ends were trimmed by 6 bases and 1 base, with 10 bases remaining between them. Germline-derived CDR1 and CDR2 are MNHEY and SVGAGI. CDR3 length equals 14 residues. The chain's CDR3 is CASRTTGSGNTIYF. As DNA, the CDR3 is TGTGCCAGCAGGACCACAGGGTCTGGAAACACCATATATTTT.

CDR3 nucleotide sequence: TGTGCCAGCAAAAATAGGGACAGGGGGCTCGCTGAAGCTTTCTTT. This codes for CASKNRDRGLAEAFF. The chain employs TRBV6-5 and TRBJ1-1; the match to TRBD1 covers 12 bases. Germline V gives CDR1 MNHEY, CDR2 SVGAGI. The V gene end was trimmed by 7 bases and the J gene end by 6 bases; junction bases not matched to a gene: 9. CDR3 length: 15 amino acids.

This clone was counted a few times. This rearrangement joins TRBV5-1 to TRBJ1-4; D possibly corresponds to TRBD1 (5 bases). CDR3 length equals 15 residues. Trimming took 4 bases from V and 2 from J, leaving 12 bases between them. Looked up from germline, CDR1 is SGHRS and CDR2 is YFSETQ. The CDR3 DNA reads as TGCGCCAGCAGCCCCCCGGGGGGGACTAATGAAAAACTGTTTTTT. Amino acid sequence: CASSPPGGTNEKLFF.

V is TRBV30 and J is TRBJ1-5, with a weak D call TRBD1 (5 bases). Germline CDR1 is GTSNPN and CDR2 is SVGIG (reference sequence). V was pared by 2 bases and J by 0 bases, with 11 bases between. The CDR3 consists of 15 residues. This chain's CDR3 is CAWSPRGFSNQPQHF. CDR3 bases: TGTGCCTGGAGTCCGCGGGGGTTTAGCAATCAGCCCCAGCATTTT. Filled out from reference TRBV30 and TRBJ1-5, the complete variable domain reads SQTIHQWPATLVQPVGSPLSLECTVEGTSNPNLYWYRQAAGRGLQLLFYSVGIGQISSEVPQNLSASRPQDRQFILSSKKLLLSDSGFYLCAWSPRGFSNQPQHFGDGTRLSIL.

This CDR3 is CASKSRAGYTF. The CDR3 DNA reads TGTGCCAGCAAGTCCAGGGCAGGCTACACCTTC. The chain recombines TRBV12-3 or TRBV12-4 with TRBJ1-2, with D tentatively TRBD1 (5 bases). This CDR3 has 11 residues. The V and J ends lost 7 bases and 8 bases respectively, with 11 bases between them.

The gene calls are TRBV5-1 and TRBJ2-3; 9 nucleotides match TRBD1. V was clipped by 4 bases and J by 3 bases; unmatched bases: 9. The CDR3 is made up of 16 amino acids. Germline V lookup: CDR1 SGHRS, CDR2 YFSETQ. The CDR3 DNA follows: TGCGCCAGCAGCGCGGCGACAGGGGGTGGAACAGATACGCAGTATTTT. Protein: CASSAATGGGTDTQYF.

This clone showed up just a few times. V usage is TRBV5-1 and J usage is TRBJ1-2; D is ambiguous. From germline, CDR1 is SGHRS and CDR2 YFSETQ. V dropped 2 bases and J dropped 8 bases, with 19 bases sitting between them. This CDR3 contains 15 residues. The CDR3 sequence: CASSLSEGGVRGYTF. In DNA, the CDR3 is TGCGCCAGCAGCTTATCCGAGGGAGGAGTACGAGGCTACACCTTC.

The chain has TRBV18 and TRBJ1-1, with 10 bases matching TRBD1. The ends lost 2 bases at V and 5 bases at J; junction bases unmatched: 5. Germline loops: CDR1 KGHSH, CDR2 LQKENI. This CDR3 has 15 residues. The CDR3 bases are TGTGCCAGCTCACCAAGACAGGGGGCGAGGACTGAAGCTTTCTTT. Encoded protein: CASSPRQGARTEAFF.

V and J are TRBV5-1 and TRBJ1-4; 7 nucleotides line up with TRBD1. The ends lost 4 bases at V and 8 bases at J; junction bases unmatched: 8. This CDR3 is 14 amino acids long. CDR1 SGHRS and CDR2 YFSETQ come from the germline V gene. CDR3 coding DNA: TGCGCCAGCAGCCGGGACAGCCTTAGGGAAAAACTGTTTTTT. Residues: CASSRDSLREKLFF.